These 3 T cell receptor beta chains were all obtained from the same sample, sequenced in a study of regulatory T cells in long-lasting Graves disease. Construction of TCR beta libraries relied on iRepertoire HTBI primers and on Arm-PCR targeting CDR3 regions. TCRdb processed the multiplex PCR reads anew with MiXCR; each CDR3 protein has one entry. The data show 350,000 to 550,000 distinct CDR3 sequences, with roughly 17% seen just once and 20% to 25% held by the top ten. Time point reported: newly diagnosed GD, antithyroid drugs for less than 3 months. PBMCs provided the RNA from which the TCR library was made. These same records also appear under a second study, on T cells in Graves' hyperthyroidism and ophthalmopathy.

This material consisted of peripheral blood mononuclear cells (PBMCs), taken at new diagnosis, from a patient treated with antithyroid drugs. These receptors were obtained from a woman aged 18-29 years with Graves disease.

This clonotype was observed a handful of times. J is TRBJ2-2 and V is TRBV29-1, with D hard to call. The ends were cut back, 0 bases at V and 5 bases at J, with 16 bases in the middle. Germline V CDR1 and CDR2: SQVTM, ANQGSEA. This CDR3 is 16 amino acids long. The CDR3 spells CSVEDRGSNKTGELFF. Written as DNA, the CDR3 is TGCAGCGTTGAAGATCGTGGCAGTAATAAAACCGGGGAGCTGTTTTTT.

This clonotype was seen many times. For the CDR3, the DNA is TGTGCCAGCAGTGAACTGAGGGAGGGAGATACGCAGTATTTT. Amino acids: CASSELREGDTQYF. This sequence joins TRBV2 and TRBJ2-3, with 7 bases that match TRBD2. The germline gives CDR1 SNHLY, CDR2 FYNNEI. V shed 2 bases and J 5 bases; nucleotides not matched to a gene: 4. This CDR3 has 14 residues.

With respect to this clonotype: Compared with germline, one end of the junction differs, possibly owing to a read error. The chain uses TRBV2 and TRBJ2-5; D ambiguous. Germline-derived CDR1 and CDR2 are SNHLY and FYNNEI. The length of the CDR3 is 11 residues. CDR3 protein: CASALQETRYF. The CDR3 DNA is TGTGCCAGCGCCCTCCAAGAGACCCGGTACTTC.